The 4 T cell receptor beta chains given below trace back to one sample, sequenced in a study of CD8 T cells in Susac syndrome. Random hexamers were used to reverse transcribe about 0.5 to 1 ug of RNA. TCRdb reanalysed the immunoSEQ multiplex PCR reads using MiXCR and keeps one entry per CDR3 protein. This sample has 250,000 to 300,000 distinct CDR3 sequences; about 85% occur once, and the top ten carry over 0.095%. Sequencing was carried out using CD8+ T cells from PBMCs. The receptors come from a human donor with multiple sclerosis.

The chain employs TRBV7-9 and TRBJ1-2; the D is unclear. V gave up 7 bases and J gave up 0 bases, with 12 bases separating them. The CDR3 totals 14 residues. Germline CDR1 reads SEHNR; CDR2 reads FQNEAQ (reference sequence). Here the CDR3 reads CASKRGSTNYGYTF. In DNA, the CDR3 is TGTGCCAGCAAAAGAGGGTCAACTAACTATGGCTACACCTTC.

This chain joins TRBV27 and TRBJ2-1; no definite D call. Trimming took 8 bases from V and 10 from J, leaving 9 bases between them. Germline assignment: CDR1 MNHEY and CDR2 SMNVEV (reference sequence). The CDR3 spans 10 residues. CDR3 coding DNA: TGTGCCAGCTCCCTCCTGGAGCAGTTCTTC. Its protein product is CASSLLEQFF.

This clonotype was seen a handful of times. The chain has TRBV7-9 and TRBJ2-7; 12 bases match TRBD2. The CDR3 runs 18 residues. In germline, CDR1 is SEHNR, CDR2 FQNEAQ (reference sequence). Trimming took 2 bases from V and 4 from J; bases not matched to a gene: 12. CDR3: CASSLTTSSGRARYEQYF. DNA for the CDR3: TGTGCCAGCAGCTTAACCACCTCTAGCGGGAGGGCAAGGTACGAGCAGTACTTC.

The chain employs TRBV4-2 and TRBJ1-3; no firm D call. Trimming took off 0 bases at V and 0 bases at J, with 6 bases between the two ends. This CDR3 has 15 amino acids. Germline assignment: CDR1 LGHNA and CDR2 YNFKEQ. The CDR3 here is CASSQDRHSGNTIYF. CDR3 DNA: TGTGCCAGCAGCCAAGACAGACACTCTGGAAACACCATATATTTT.